Presented here are 15 T cell receptor beta chains from one specimen sequenced in a study of cytomegalovirus exposure and HLA in healthy donors. PCR involved 60 Vbeta and 13 Jbeta primers. Some clones are missing from TCRdb's copy, which holds only in-frame ones; the method was immunoSEQ multiplex PCR. The table includes more than 150,000 clones, approximately 80% detected once. The specimen was PBMCs. The receptors stem from a man between 18 and 35 years old in good health and CMV-seronegative.

This clone was recorded only once. The V and J genes are TRBV5-1 and TRBJ1-1; D is perhaps TRBD1 (5 bases). Trimming took off 7 bases at V and 4 bases at J, with 23 bases between the two ends. The germline gives CDR1 SGHRS, CDR2 YFSETQ. The CDR3 has 16 residues. The CDR3 DNA is TGCGCCAGCTCTGGGGCAGCTACTCTCACGGGCACTGAAGCTTTCTTT. This codes for CASSGAATLTGTEAFF.

The rearrangement joins TRBV16 to TRBJ1-6; D is undetermined. V lost 11 bases and J lost 7, with 12 bases in between. The CDR3 is 12 amino acids. Germline V gene sequence: CDR1 KGHSY, CDR2 FQNENV. CDR3: CAARRGNSPLHF. The CDR3 bases are TGTGCCGCCCGCCGCGGGAATTCACCCCTCCACTTT.

The chain recombines TRBV9 with TRBJ2-3; D uncertain. The CDR3 totals 14 residues. Germline assignment: CDR1 SGDLS and CDR2 YYNGEE. Trimming left V 6 bases short and J 0 bases short, with 11 bases between. CDR3 loop: CASTNQVSTDTQYF. The CDR3 bases are TGTGCCAGCACCAATCAGGTTAGCACAGATACGCAGTATTTT.

The chain joins TRBV10-1 to TRBJ2-2; the match to TRBD1 covers 7 bases. Germline lookup yields CDR1 WNHNN and CDR2 SYGVQD (reference sequence). The CDR3 contains 14 residues. V was clipped by 6 bases and J by 6 bases; unmatched bases: 7. CDR3 nucleotides: TGCGCCAGCAGGCAGGGACAGACGGCCGGGGAGCTGTTTTTT. Translation: CASRQGQTAGELFF.

The gene calls are TRBV7-2 and TRBJ2-1, with 7 positions matching TRBD1. This CDR3 is 16 amino acids long. Germline CDR1 reads SGHTA; CDR2 reads FQGNSA. Germline trimming cut 5 bases from V and 7 bases from J; bases unmatched to any gene: 14. The CDR3 protein is CASSPDRDSYRNEQFF. The CDR3 DNA follows: TGTGCCAGCAGCCCGGACCGGGACAGCTATAGGAATGAGCAGTTCTTC.

As regards this clone: The same CDR3 also results from other DNA sequences found in this sample. J is TRBJ1-2 and V is TRBV28; D is unresolved. Germline loops: CDR1 MDHEN, CDR2 SYDVKM. The CDR3 is 13 amino acids. Trimming pared 2 bases from V and 1 base from J, leaving 5 bases between. CDR3 sequence (DNA): TGTGCCAGCAGTTTAACCGGTAACTATGGCTACACCTTC. Its protein is CASSLTGNYGYTF.

This chain joins TRBV28 and TRBJ2-7; the D gene is possibly TRBD1 (5 bases). The V gene's germline CDR1 is MDHEN and CDR2 SYDVKM. Deletions cut 3 bases from V and 10 bases from J, with 13 bases between. CDR3 size: 12 residues. This chain's CDR3 is CASSFSGSGQYF. CDR3 nucleotide sequence: TGTGCCAGCAGTTTCTCAGGGTCCGGTCAGTACTTC.

The rearrangement links TRBV15 to TRBJ1-4; D is unresolved. The V gene lost 2 bases and the J gene lost 7 bases, with 11 bases spanning the gap. The germline V gene has CDR1 LNHNV and CDR2 YYDKDF (reference sequence). The CDR3 runs to 14 residues. The CDR3, as DNA: TGTGCCACCAGCAGACCGGGGTACCGTGAAAAACTGTTTTTT. It encodes CATSRPGYREKLFF.

This sequence joins TRBV11-2 and TRBJ1-5, with 7 bases aligning to TRBD1. V gave up 6 bases and J gave up 5 bases; unmatched junction bases: 16. CDR3 length: 17 amino acids. Per the germline V gene, CDR1 is SGHAT and CDR2 is FQNNGV. In DNA, the CDR3 is TGTGCCAGCAGGACAGGGACCGGACGGGGTACGGATCAGCCCCAGCATTTT. Protein product: CASRTGTGRGTDQPQHF.

The chain is built from TRBV30 and TRBJ1-6; D gene unclear. The CDR3 covers 14 residues. V lost 0 bases, J lost 0 bases, and 3 bases lay in between. Germline V CDR1 and CDR2: GTSNPN, SVGIG (reference sequence). CDR3 sequence: CAWSVSSYNSPLHF. Written as DNA, the CDR3 is TGTGCCTGGAGTGTCAGCTCCTATAATTCACCCCTCCACTTT.

This chain uses TRBV29-1 with TRBJ1-5, with D possibly being TRBD1 (5 bases). The germline CDR1 and CDR2 sequences are SQVTM and ANQGSEA. The germline V and J ends were trimmed by 4 bases and 7 bases, with 14 bases remaining between them. The CDR3 is 13 residues long. The CDR3 is CSVAGGGGQPQHF. CDR3 nucleotides: TGCAGCGTTGCTGGTGGGGGGGGACAGCCCCAGCATTTT.

This clone turned up a few times. The chain joins TRBV6-5 to TRBJ1-1; D is unclear. V was cut by 6 bases and J by 3 bases, with 8 bases left in between. This CDR3 comprises 12 residues. CDR1 and CDR2 from the germline V gene are MNHEY and SVGAGI. The CDR3 bases are TGTGCCAGCAGGGGAGGGTACACTGAAGCTTTCTTT. This gives the protein CASRGGYTEAFF.

V gene TRBV9 combines with J gene TRBJ2-1; the match to TRBD2 covers 9 bases. Germline V gene data show CDR1 as SGDLS and CDR2 as YYNGEE. The CDR3 extends over 18 amino acids. Germline trimming cut 4 bases from V and 5 bases from J; bases unmatched to any gene: 16. The chain's CDR3 is CASSLRDVAGAPNNEQFF. Written as DNA, the CDR3 is TGTGCCAGCAGCCTCCGTGATGTAGCGGGGGCCCCGAACAATGAGCAGTTCTTC.

The DNA of the CDR3 is TGCGCCAGCAGCTTGGGCCTAGCAAAAGAGACCCAGTACTTC. It specifies CASSLGLAKETQYF. The V call is TRBV5-1, the J call TRBJ2-5, with D perhaps matching TRBD2 (5 bases). CDR3 length: 14 amino acids. V shed 0 bases and J shed 3 bases, with 9 bases lying between them. Germline CDR1 and CDR2: SGHRS and YFSETQ.

The CDR3 DNA sequence: TGCAGCGCCTTGCTTTGGACTAGCGGAAAGGACGAGCAGTACTTC. Its translation: CSALLWTSGKDEQYF. The chain is built from TRBV29-1 and TRBJ2-7; the match to TRBD2 covers 10 bases. The ends lost 7 bases at V and 5 bases at J; junction bases unmatched: 14. Looked up from germline, CDR1 is SQVTM and CDR2 is ANQGSEA. This CDR3 comprises 15 residues.